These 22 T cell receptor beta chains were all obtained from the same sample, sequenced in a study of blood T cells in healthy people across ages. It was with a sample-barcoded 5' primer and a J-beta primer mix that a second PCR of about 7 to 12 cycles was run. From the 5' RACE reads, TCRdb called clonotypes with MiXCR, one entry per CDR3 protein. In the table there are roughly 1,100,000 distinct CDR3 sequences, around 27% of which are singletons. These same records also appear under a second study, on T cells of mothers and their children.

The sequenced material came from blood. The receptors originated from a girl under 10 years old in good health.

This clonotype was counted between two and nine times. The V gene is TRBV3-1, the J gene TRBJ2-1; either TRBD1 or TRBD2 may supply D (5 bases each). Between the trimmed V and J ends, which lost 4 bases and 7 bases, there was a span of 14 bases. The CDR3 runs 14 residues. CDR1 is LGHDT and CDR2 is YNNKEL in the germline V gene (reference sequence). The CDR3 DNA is TGTGCCAGCAGCCGCACGCCCGAGGGGAATGAGCAGTTCTTC. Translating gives CASSRTPEGNEQFF.

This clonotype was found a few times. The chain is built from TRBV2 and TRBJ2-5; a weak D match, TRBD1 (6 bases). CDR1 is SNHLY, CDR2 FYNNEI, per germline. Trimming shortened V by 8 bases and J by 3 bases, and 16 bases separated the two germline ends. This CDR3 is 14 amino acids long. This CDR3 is CASPPDSAKETQYF. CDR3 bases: TGTGCCAGCCCGCCGGACAGCGCTAAAGAGACCCAGTACTTC.

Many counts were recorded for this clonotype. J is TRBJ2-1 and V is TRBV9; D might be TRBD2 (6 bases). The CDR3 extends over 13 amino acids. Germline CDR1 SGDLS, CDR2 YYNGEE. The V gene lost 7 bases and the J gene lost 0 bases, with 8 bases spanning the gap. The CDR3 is CASGGSSYNEQFF. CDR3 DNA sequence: TGTGCCAGCGGGGGGAGCTCCTACAATGAGCAGTTCTTC.

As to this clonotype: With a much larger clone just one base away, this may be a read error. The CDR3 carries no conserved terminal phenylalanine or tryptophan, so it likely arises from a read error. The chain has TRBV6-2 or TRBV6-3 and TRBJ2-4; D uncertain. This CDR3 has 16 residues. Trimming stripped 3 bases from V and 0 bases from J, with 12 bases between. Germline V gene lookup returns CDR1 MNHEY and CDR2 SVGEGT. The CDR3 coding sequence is TGTGCCAGCAGTTATGAGTCTACCTTAGCCAAAAACATTCAGTACCTC. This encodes CASSYESTLAKNIQYL.

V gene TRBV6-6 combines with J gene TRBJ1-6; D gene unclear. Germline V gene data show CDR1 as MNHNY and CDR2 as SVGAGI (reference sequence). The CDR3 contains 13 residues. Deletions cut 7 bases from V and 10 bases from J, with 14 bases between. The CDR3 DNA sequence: TGTGCCAGCACCTGGACCCCTGGGTCACCCCTCCACTTT. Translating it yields CASTWTPGSPLHF.

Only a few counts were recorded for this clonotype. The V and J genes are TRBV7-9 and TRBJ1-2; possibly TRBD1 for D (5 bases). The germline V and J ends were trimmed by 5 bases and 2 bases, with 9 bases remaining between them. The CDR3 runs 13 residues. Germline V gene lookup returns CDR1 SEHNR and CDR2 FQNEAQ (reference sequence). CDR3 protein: CASSGDRNYGYTF. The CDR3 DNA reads TGTGCCAGCAGCGGCGACAGAAACTATGGCTACACCTTC.

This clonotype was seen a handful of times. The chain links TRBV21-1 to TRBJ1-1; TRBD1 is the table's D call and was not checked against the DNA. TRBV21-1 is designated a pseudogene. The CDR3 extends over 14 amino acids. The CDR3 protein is CASSKGTGLAEAFF. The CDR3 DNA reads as TGTGCCAGCAGCAAAGGGACAGGGCTTGCTGAAGCTTTCTTT.

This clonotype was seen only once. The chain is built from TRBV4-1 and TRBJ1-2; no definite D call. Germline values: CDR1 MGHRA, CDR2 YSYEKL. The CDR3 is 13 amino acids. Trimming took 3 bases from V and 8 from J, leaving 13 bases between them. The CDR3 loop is CASSHLEEGGYTF. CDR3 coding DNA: TGCGCCAGCAGCCACCTAGAGGAGGGAGGCTACACCTTC.

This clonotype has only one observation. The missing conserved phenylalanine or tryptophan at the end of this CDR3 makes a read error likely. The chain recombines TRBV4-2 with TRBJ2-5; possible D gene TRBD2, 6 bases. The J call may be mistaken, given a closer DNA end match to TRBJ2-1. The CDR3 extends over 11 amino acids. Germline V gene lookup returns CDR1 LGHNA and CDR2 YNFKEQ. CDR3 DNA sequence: TGTGCCAGCAGCCAGGGGGGTGAGCAGTTCTTG. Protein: CASSQGGEQFL.

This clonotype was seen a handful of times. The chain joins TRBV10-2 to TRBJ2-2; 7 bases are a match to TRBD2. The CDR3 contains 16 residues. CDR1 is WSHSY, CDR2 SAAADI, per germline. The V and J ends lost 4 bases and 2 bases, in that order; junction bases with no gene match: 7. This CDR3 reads CASSVSGGSNTGELFF. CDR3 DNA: TGCGCCAGCAGTGTTTCTGGCGGGAGTAACACCGGGGAGCTGTTTTTT.

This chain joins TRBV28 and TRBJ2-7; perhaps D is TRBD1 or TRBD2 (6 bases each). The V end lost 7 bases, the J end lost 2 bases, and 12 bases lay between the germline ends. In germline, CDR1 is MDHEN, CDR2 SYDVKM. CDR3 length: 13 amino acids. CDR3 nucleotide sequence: TGTGCCAGCACGGAGGGGGAGCCCTACGAGCAGTACTTC. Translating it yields CASTEGEPYEQYF.

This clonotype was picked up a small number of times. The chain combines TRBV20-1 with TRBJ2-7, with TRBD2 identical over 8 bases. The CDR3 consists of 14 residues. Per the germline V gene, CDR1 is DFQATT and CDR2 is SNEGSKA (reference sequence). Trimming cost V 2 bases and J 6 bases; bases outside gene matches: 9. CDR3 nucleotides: TGCAGTGCTAGAAGTCCGAGCGGGAGAGGCGAGCAGTACTTC. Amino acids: CSARSPSGRGEQYF.

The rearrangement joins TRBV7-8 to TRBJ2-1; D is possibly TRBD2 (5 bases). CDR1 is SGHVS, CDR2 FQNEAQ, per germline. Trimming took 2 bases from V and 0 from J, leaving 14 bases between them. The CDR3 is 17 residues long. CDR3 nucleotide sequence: TGTGCCAGCAGCTTAACCATTCCGGGGAGCTCCTACAATGAGCAGTTCTTC. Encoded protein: CASSLTIPGSSYNEQFF.

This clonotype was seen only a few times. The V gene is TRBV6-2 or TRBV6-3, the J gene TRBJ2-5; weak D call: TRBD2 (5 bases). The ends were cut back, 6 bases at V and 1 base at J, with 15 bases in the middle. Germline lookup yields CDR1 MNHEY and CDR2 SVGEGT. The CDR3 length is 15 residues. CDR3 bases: TGTGCCAGCAGACCCCGGGGAGAGATCCAAGAGACCCAGTACTTC. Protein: CASRPRGEIQETQYF.

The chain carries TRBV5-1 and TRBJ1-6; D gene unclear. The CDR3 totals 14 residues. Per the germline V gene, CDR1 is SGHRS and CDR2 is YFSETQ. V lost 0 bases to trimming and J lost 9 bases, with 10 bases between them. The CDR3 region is CASSLDPASSPLHF. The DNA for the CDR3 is TGCGCCAGCAGCTTGGATCCCGCGAGTTCACCCCTCCACTTT.

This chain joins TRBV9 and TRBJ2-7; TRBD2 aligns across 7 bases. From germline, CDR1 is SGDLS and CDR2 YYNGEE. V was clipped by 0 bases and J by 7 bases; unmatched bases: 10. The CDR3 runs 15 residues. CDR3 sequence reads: CASSVGETAGREQYF. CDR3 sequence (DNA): TGTGCCAGCAGCGTAGGTGAAACCGCCGGGAGGGAGCAGTACTTC.

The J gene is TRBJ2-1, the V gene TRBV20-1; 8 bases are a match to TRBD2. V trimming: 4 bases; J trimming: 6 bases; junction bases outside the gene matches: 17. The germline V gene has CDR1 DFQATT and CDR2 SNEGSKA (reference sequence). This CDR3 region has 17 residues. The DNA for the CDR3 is TGCAGTGCTAAGGGTCTAGCGGGCTATCGTCTAACCAATGAGCAGTTCTTC. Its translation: CSAKGLAGYRLTNEQFF.

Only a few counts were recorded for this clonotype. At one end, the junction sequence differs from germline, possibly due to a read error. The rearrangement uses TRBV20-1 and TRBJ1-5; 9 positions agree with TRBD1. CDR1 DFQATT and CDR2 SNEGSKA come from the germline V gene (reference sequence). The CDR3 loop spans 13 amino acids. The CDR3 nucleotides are TGCAGTACTAGTGCGGACAGGGGTAAGCCCCAGCATTTT. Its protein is CSTSADRGKPQHF.

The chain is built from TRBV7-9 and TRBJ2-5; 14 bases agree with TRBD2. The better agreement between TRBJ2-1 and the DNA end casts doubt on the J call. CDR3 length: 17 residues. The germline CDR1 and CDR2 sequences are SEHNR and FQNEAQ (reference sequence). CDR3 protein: CASSLGGLAGVGNEQFF. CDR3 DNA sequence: TGTGCCAGCAGCTTAGGGGGACTAGCGGGAGTGGGGAATGAGCAGTTCTTC.

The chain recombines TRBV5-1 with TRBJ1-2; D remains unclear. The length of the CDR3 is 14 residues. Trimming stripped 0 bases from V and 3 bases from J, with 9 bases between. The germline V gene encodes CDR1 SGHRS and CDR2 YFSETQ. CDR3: CASSLGPEYYGYTF. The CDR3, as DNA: TGCGCCAGCAGCTTGGGACCAGAGTACTATGGCTACACCTTC. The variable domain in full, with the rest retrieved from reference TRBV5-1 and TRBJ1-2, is KAGVTQTPRYLIKTRGQQVTLSCSPISGHRSVSWYQQTPGQGLQFLFEYFSETQRNKGNFPGRFSGRQFSNSRSEMNVSTLELGDSALYLCASSLGPEYYGYTFGSGTRLTVV.

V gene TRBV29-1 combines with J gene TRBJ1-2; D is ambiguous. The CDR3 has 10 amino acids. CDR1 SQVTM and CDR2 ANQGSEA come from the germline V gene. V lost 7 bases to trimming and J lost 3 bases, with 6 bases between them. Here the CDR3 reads CSGNYYGYTF. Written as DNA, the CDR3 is TGCAGCGGTAACTACTATGGCTACACCTTC.

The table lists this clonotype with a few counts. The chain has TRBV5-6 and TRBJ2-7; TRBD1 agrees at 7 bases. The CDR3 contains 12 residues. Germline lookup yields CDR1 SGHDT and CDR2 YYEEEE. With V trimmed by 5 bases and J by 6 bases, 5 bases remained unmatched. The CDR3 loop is CASRGGASEQYF. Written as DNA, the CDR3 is TGTGCCAGCAGAGGGGGCGCGTCCGAGCAGTACTTC.